The entry that follows covers one TCR beta chain sequence. What it binds is not known. Second doses were pooled across both intervals (about 4 or about 12 weeks). These data belong to a study of T cell responses to AZD1222 COVID-19 vaccine. Produced via immunoSEQ multiplex PCR; TCRdb's table is partial and in-frame only. The table lists 100,000 to 150,000 clones, roughly 88% of them singletons, with about 28% in the top ten. Findings of the study overall: Vaccination with two AZD1222 doses was followed by a rise in Spike-specific TCR breadth and depth.

The sample here was peripheral blood, taken 28 days after the second AZD1222 dose. The TCR originated in an adult who received the AZD1222 COVID-19 vaccine.

The DNA of the CDR3 is TGTGCCAGCAGCCACGGGGCAGGGAAGTCGTCCGGGGAGCTGTTTTTT. Translating gives CASSHGAGKSSGELFF. The rearrangement links TRBV6-6 to TRBJ2-2; TRBD1 or TRBD2 may be the D gene (5 bases each). This CDR3 is built from 16 residues. Germline lookup yields CDR1 MNHNY and CDR2 SVGAGI (reference sequence). The germline V and J ends were trimmed by 6 bases and 6 bases, with 20 bases remaining between them.